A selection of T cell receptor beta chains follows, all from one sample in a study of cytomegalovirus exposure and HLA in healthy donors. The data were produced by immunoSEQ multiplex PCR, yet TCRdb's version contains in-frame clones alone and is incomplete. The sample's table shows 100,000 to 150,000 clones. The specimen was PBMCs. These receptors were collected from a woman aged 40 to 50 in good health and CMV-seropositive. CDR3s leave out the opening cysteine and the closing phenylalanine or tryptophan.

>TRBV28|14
ASSPRLAGGYNEQF
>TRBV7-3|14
ASSPLEAGGRETQY
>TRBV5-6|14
ASSLVTGTVSYEQY
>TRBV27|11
ASSLGGTYGYT
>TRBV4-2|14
ASSQEVGTGLQPQH
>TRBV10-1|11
ASSESTEEKLF
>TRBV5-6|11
ASSPDRATEAF
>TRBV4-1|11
ASSHDTRLSYT
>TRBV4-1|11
ASSRGLTYEQY
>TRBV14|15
ASSPGGGWVLNTEAF
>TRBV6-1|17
ASSGNRGTGGLGNQPQH
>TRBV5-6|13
ASTLGQGFQETQY
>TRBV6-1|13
ASSERASSSYEQY
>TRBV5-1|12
ASSPNLQGGEQY
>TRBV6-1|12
ASSESTSRQPQH
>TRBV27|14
ASSWTGTRGTDTQY
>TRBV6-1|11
ASRFAGLDEQY
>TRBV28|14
ASISSPGSLNTEAF